This T cell receptor (beta chain) was found in a study of blood T cell repertoires in COVID-19. Study-wide context: There were acute and convalescent COVID-19 samples, and they came from the United States, Italy and Spain.

Individuals aged about 18 to 89 years were recruited from around 22 US areas. Cohort placement rested on clinical history that participants reported themselves. This clone was detected only a few times. The same CDR3 is also encoded by other DNA sequences in this sample. Germline CDR1 LNHDA, CDR2 SQIVND (reference sequence). The CDR3 sequence is 14 residues long. Losses at the gene ends were 5 bases for V and 1 base for J; bases not matched to a gene: 0. In the original workflow: Amplified reference gene primers provided the basis for estimating nucleated cell counts. Clones were read by immunoSEQ multiplex PCR, and TCRdb kept only the in-frame ones, dropping some. Clonal size and the V and J genes are those of that table, whereas D and trimming came from the DNA. Of approximately 270,000 clones in the sample, 70% to 90% are singletons; the top ten hold approximately 4%.

The sample taken for sequencing was PBMCs or T cells enriched from blood (not recorded which). The chain joins TRBV19 to TRBJ1-5; 9 bases match TRBD1. This TCR came from a woman in her 30s with acute COVID-19. CDR3 sequence: CASSGQGSNQPQHF. As DNA, the CDR3 is TGTGCCAGTAGTGGACAGGGGAGCAATCAGCCCCAGCATTTT.